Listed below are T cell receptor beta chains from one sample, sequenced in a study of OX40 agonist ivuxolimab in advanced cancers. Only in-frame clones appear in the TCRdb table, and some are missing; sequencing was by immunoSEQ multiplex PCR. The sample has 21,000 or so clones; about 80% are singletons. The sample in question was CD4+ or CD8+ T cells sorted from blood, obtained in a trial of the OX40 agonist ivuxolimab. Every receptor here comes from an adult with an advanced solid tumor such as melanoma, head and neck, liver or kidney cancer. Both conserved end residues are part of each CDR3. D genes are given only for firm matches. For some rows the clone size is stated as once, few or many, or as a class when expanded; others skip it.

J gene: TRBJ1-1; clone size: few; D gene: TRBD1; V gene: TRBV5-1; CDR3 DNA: TGCGCCAGCAGCTTGGGGGACAGGGACACTGAAGCTTTCTTT; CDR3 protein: CASSLGDRDTEAFF
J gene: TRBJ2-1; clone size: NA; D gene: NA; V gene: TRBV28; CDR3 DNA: TGTGCCAGCAGTTTCCCCATTAGGCTAGCGAGTATGGATGAGCAGTTCTTC; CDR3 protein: CASSFPIRLASMDEQFF
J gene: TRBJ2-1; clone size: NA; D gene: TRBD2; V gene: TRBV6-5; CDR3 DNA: TGTGCCAGCAGTTTTCGGACTAGCGGGAGTGGGGAGCAGTTCTTC; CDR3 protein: CASSFRTSGSGEQFF
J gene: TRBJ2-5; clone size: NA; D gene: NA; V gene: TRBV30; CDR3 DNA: TGTGCCTGGAGTGTTGGTGGGCAAGAGACCCAGTACTTC; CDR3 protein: CAWSVGGQETQYF
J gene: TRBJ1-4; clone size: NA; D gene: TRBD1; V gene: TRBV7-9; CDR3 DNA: TGTGCCAGCACAACGCACAGGGGAGATGAAAAACTGTTTTTT; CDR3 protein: CASTTHRGDEKLFF
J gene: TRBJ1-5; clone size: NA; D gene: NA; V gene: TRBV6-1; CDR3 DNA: TGTGCCAGCAGTCCCAATCAGCCCCAGCATTTT; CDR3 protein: CASSPNQPQHF
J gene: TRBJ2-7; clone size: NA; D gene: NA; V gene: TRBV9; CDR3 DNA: TGTGCCAGCAGCCCGTGGGGGGTCTCCTACGAGCAGTACTTC; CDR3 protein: CASSPWGVSYEQYF
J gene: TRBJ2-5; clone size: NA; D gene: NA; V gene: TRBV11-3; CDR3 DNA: TGTGCCAGCAGCTTACTAGCAACCGCCCCAGAGACCCAGTACTTC; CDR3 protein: CASSLLATAPETQYF
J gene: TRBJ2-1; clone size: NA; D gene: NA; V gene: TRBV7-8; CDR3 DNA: TGTGCCAGCAGCTTAGTAGGGAAGGGACCTTACAATGAGCAGTTCTTC; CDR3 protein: CASSLVGKGPYNEQFF
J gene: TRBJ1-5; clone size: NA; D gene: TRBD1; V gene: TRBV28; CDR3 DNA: TGTGCCAGCAGGCGGGGACAGGGGCATCAGCCCCAGCATTTT; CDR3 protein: CASRRGQGHQPQHF
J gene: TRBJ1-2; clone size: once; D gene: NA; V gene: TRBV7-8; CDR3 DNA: TGTGCCAGCAGCCCTGGGCCAGGCGCCCGATCCTATGGCTACACCTTC; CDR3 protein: CASSPGPGARSYGYTF
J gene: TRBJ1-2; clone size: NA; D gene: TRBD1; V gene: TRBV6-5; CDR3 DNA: TGTGCCAGCAGTTACTCAGGGACAGGGTTTGGCTACACCTTC; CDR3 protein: CASSYSGTGFGYTF
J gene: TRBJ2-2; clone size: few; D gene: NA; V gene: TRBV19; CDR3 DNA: TGTGCCAGTAGCGGGACCGTCGGGGAGCTGTTTTTT; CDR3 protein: CASSGTVGELFF
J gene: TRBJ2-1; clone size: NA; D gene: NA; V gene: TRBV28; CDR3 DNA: TGTGCCAGCAGTTTAGGCAATGAGCAGTTCTTC; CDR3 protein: CASSLGNEQFF
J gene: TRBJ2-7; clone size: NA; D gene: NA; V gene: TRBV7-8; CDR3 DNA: TGTGCCAGCAGCCCCACCTACGAGCAGTACTTC; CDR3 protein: CASSPTYEQYF
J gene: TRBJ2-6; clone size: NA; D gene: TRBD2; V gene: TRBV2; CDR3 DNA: TGTGCCAGCAGGCTTAGCGGGAGTGGCAACGTCCTGACTTTC; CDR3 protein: CASRLSGSGNVLTF
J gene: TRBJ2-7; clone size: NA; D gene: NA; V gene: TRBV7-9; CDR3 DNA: TGTGCCAGCAGCCAGCCGGGCCAGGGCCATAACGAGCAGTACTTC; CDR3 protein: CASSQPGQGHNEQYF
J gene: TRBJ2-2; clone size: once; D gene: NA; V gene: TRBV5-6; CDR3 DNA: TGTGCCAGCAGCTTTGGGACAAACACCGGGGAGCTGTTTTTT; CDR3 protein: CASSFGTNTGELFF
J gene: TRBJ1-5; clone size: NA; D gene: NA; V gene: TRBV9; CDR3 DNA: TGTGCCAGCAGCACTTGGGGGGAACAGCCCCAGCATTTT; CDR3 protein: CASSTWGEQPQHF
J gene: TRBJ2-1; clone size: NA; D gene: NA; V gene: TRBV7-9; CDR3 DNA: TGTGCCAGCAGCTTAGCCAACCTGAGCTCCTACAATGAGCAGTTCTTC; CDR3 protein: CASSLANLSSYNEQFF
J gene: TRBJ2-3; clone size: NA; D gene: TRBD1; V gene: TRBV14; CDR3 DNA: TGTGCCAGCAGCCAAGTGGGGACAGGGGCATCGGAAGATACGCAGTATTTT; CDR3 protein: CASSQVGTGASEDTQYF
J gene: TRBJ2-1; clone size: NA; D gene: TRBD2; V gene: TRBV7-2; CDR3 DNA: TGTGCCAGCAGCGACCCTAGCGGGAGCGTATTTGATGAGCAGTTCTTC; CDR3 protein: CASSDPSGSVFDEQFF
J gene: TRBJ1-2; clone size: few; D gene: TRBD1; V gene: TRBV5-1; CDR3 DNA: TGCGCCAGCAGCTGGACAGGGGGGAACTATGGCTACACCTTC; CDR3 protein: CASSWTGGNYGYTF
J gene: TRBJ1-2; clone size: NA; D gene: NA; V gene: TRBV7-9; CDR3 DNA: TGTGCCAGCAGCTTAGGGACAGTCCCTTATGGCTACACCTTC; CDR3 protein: CASSLGTVPYGYTF
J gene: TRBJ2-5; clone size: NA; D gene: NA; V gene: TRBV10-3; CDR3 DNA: TGTGCCATCAGTGATAAGTTTAGACGGGAAGAGACCCAGTACTTC; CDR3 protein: CAISDKFRREETQYF
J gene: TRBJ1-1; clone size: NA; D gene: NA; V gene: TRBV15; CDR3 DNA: TGTGCCACCAGCAGATCCAGGGGCACTGAAGCTTTCTTT; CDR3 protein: CATSRSRGTEAFF
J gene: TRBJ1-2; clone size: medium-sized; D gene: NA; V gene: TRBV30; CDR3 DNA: TGTGCCTGGAGTGTATCAAGCTTTAGGAACTATGGCTACACCTTC; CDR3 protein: CAWSVSSFRNYGYTF